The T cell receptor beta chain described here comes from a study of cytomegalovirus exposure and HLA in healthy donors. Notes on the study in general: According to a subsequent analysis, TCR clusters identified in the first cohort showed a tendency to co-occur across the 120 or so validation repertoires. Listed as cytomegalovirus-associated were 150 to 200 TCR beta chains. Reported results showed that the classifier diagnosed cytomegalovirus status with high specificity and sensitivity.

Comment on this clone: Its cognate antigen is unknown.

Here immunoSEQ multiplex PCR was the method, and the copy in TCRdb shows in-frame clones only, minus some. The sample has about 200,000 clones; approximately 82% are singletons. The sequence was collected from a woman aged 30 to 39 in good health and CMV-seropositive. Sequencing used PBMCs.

The CDR3 loop is CASSLGGREETQYF. As DNA, the CDR3 is TGTGCCAGCAGCTTGGGTGGGAGGGAAGAGACCCAGTACTTC. The chain couples TRBV5-5 to TRBJ2-5, with TRBD2 identical over 7 bases. CDR1 and CDR2 (germline): SGHKS, YYEKEE (reference sequence). The CDR3 is 14 amino acids. V lost 0 bases, J lost 3 bases, and 2 bases stayed unmatched.